Below, 15 T cell receptor beta chains from the same sample are listed, as sequenced in a study of blood T cell repertoires in COVID-19. Generated by immunoSEQ multiplex PCR, the TCRdb table keeps only in-frame clones and is missing some. The sample carries fewer than 300,000 clones, approximately 86% recorded once. The material sequenced was peripheral blood. All receptors derive from a woman in her 30s with acute or convalescent COVID-19.

The chain recombines TRBV2 with TRBJ2-2, with D perhaps matching TRBD2 (6 bases). V gave up 2 bases and J gave up 6 bases, with 10 bases separating them. Germline-derived CDR1 and CDR2 are SNHLY and FYNNEI. This CDR3 spans 14 amino acids. The CDR3 sequence: CASSETSIAGELFF. CDR3 nucleotides: TGTGCCAGCAGTGAAACTAGCATAGCCGGGGAGCTGTTTTTT.

V gene TRBV5-1 combines with J gene TRBJ1-2; TRBD1 matches 7 bases. V lost 4 bases to trimming and J lost 6 bases; unmatched junction nucleotides: 12. This CDR3 region has 15 residues. CDR1 SGHRS and CDR2 YFSETQ come from the germline V gene. CDR3 sequence reads: CASSPNGQVFDGYTF. CDR3 bases: TGCGCCAGCAGCCCAAACGGACAGGTATTTGATGGCTACACCTTC. Full variable domain (rest looked up from reference TRBV5-1 and TRBJ1-2): KAGVTQTPRYLIKTRGQQVTLSCSPISGHRSVSWYQQTPGQGLQFLFEYFSETQRNKGNFPGRFSGRQFSNSRSEMNVSTLELGDSALYLCASSPNGQVFDGYTFGSGTRLTVV.

This clone appeared once. This chain connects TRBV27 to TRBJ2-3; no definite D call. The CDR3 extends over 12 amino acids. CDR1 is MNHEY and CDR2 is SMNVEV in the germline V gene (reference sequence). V was pared by 5 bases and J by 4 bases, with 7 bases between. The CDR3 coding sequence is TGTGCCAGCAGTCAGAACCCAGATACGCAGTATTTT. Its protein product is CASSQNPDTQYF.

The chain employs TRBV27 and TRBJ1-6, with TRBD1 matching over 7 bases. The germline gives CDR1 MNHEY, CDR2 SMNVEV (reference sequence). V lost 6 bases, J lost 6 bases, and 2 bases stayed unmatched. This CDR3 spans 13 amino acids. The DNA for the CDR3 is TGTGCCAGCAGCGGGGACAGTAATTCACCCCTCCACTTT. It yields the protein CASSGDSNSPLHF.

The rearrangement uses TRBV6-5 and TRBJ2-7; no firm D call. V lost 0 bases and J lost 2, with 8 bases in between. From germline, CDR1 is MNHEY and CDR2 SVGAGI. The CDR3 contains 14 residues. CDR3 amino acids: CASSYSSATYEQYF. The DNA of the CDR3 is TGTGCCAGCAGTTACTCGAGTGCAACCTACGAGCAGTACTTC.

This rearrangement joins TRBV5-1 to TRBJ2-3; D not certain. V lost 0 bases to trimming and J lost 1 base, with 9 bases between them. This CDR3 is 15 amino acids long. From germline, CDR1 is SGHRS and CDR2 YFSETQ. CDR3: CASSLAFVGTDTQYF. The DNA of the CDR3 is TGCGCCAGCAGCTTGGCGTTTGTAGGCACAGATACGCAGTATTTT.

The V call is TRBV5-4, the J call TRBJ2-4, with 10 bases matching TRBD2. The V segment lost 2 bases and the J segment 8 bases; nucleotides outside the gene matches: 7. This CDR3 is built from 15 residues. Germline CDR1 is SGHNT and CDR2 is YYREEE (reference sequence). The CDR3 DNA is TGTGCCAGCAGCTTCCGAGCGGGAGGGCGGGACATTCAGTACTTC. The encoded protein is CASSFRAGGRDIQYF. The variable domain in full, completed from reference TRBV5-4 and TRBJ2-4, reads ETGVTQSPTHLIKTRGQQVTLRCSSQSGHNTVSWYQQALGQGPQFIFQYYREEENGRGNFPPRFSGLQFPNYSSELNVNALELDDSALYLCASSFRAGGRDIQYFGAGTRLSVL.

This chain links TRBV27 with TRBJ1-5, with TRBD1 matching over 9 bases. The CDR3 has 13 amino acids. Unmatched junction bases numbered 1, after V lost 6 bases and J lost 4 bases. Germline V gene sequence: CDR1 MNHEY, CDR2 SMNVEV (reference sequence). The CDR3, as DNA: TGTGCCAGCAGGGGGACAGGGAATCAGCCCCAGCATTTT. Its protein product is CASRGTGNQPQHF.

The V gene is TRBV5-5, the J gene TRBJ2-5, with 7 positions matching TRBD1. J lost 2 bases, V lost 2 bases, and 3 bases had no gene match. The CDR3 runs to 14 residues. Germline loops: CDR1 SGHKS, CDR2 YYEKEE (reference sequence). In DNA, the CDR3 is TGTGCCAGCAGCTTCCGGGACAGACAAGAGACCCAGTACTTC. Protein sequence: CASSFRDRQETQYF.

The chain uses TRBV5-1 and TRBJ2-3; possible D gene TRBD1, 5 bases. The CDR3 spans 15 residues. Trimming left V 3 bases short and J 0 bases short, with 11 bases between. Germline values: CDR1 SGHRS, CDR2 YFSETQ. The CDR3 here is CASSSDSTSTDTQYF. CDR3 coding DNA: TGCGCCAGCAGCTCCGACAGTACTAGCACAGATACGCAGTATTTT.

V gene TRBV11-3 combines with J gene TRBJ2-1; D remains unclear. V was clipped by 1 base and J by 5 bases, with 6 bases between them. Per germline, CDR1 SGHNT and CDR2 YENEEA. The CDR3 totals 13 residues. CDR3 sequence reads: CASSLASDNEQFF. The CDR3 nucleotides read TGTGCCAGCAGCTTAGCAAGCGACAATGAGCAGTTCTTC.

The gene calls are TRBV6-5 and TRBJ1-1; 9 nucleotides line up with TRBD1. The CDR3 length is 16 residues. V lost 0 bases to trimming and J lost 5 bases; unmatched junction nucleotides: 7. Per the germline V gene, CDR1 is MNHEY and CDR2 is SVGAGI. This CDR3 reads CASSYSNRGHRTEAFF. In DNA, the CDR3 is TGTGCCAGCAGTTACTCCAACAGGGGGCACAGAACTGAAGCTTTCTTT.

The gene calls are TRBV5-6 and TRBJ1-2, with 7 bases lining up with TRBD1. This CDR3 has 16 amino acids. V trimming: 0 bases; J trimming: 5 bases; junction bases outside the gene matches: 10. Germline V gene sequence: CDR1 SGHDT, CDR2 YYEEEE. CDR3 residues: CASSLERGQVGYGYTF. The CDR3 coding sequence is TGTGCCAGCAGCTTGGAAAGAGGACAGGTCGGATATGGCTACACCTTC.

The V gene is TRBV19, the J gene TRBJ1-1; no definite D call. CDR1 is LNHDA, CDR2 SQIVND, per germline (reference sequence). Between the trimmed V and J ends, which lost 2 bases and 0 bases, there was a span of 16 bases. This CDR3 is built from 17 residues. CDR3 sequence reads: CASSINRGSKVNTEAFF. The CDR3, as DNA: TGTGCCAGTAGTATAAATAGAGGGAGTAAGGTGAACACTGAAGCTTTCTTT.

The CDR3 coding sequence is TGCGCCAGCAACGGGGACAGGGAGAACACCGGGGAGCTGTTTTTT. Translation: CASNGDRENTGELFF. This chain uses TRBV10-2 with TRBJ2-2, with 9 bases aligning to TRBD1. V shed 7 bases and J 1 base; nucleotides not matched to a gene: 4. Germline V gene data show CDR1 as WSHSY and CDR2 as SAAADI. This CDR3 comprises 15 residues.